This T cell receptor beta chain was identified in a study of OX40 agonist ivuxolimab in advanced cancers. Germline V CDR1 and CDR2: SGHVS, FQNEAQ. CDR3 size: 14 residues. After removal of 5 bases from V and 6 bases from J, the junction contained 3 bases not matched to a gene. Assay used: immunoSEQ multiplex PCR; TCRdb lists only in-frame clones, some missing. The sample holds tens of thousands of clones; over 75% are singletons and the top ten take over 0.5%. Only one count was recorded for this clone. J is TRBJ1-5 and V is TRBV7-8; 11 bases are shared with TRBD1. The sequence was obtained from an adult with an advanced solid tumor such as melanoma, head and neck, liver or kidney cancer. The specimen was CD4+ or CD8+ T cells sorted from blood, collected in a trial of the OX40 agonist ivuxolimab. CDR3 sequence reads: CASSHGTGGQPQHF. CDR3 sequence (DNA): TGTGCCAGCAGCCATGGGACAGGGGGTCAGCCCCAGCATTTT.